The T cell receptor beta chain described here comes from a study of vaccination and CD4 T cells after COVID-19. Study in general: For control cultures, the treatment was a CEFX pool, an HIV-1 Nef pool, or no peptide.

The CDR3 length is 13 residues. The V end was cut by 6 bases, the J end by 4 bases, with 15 bases between. Per germline, CDR1 DFQATT and CDR2 SNEGSKA (reference sequence). The treatment here: roughly 10-day PBMC culture with coronavirus spike peptide pools or control peptides (ViraFEST assay). Replacement of half the medium with fresh IL-2 medium took place on days 3 and 7. On this clonotype: Its antigen is unknown.

The Oncomine TCR Beta short-read assay generated sequence data from the DNA of cultured CD4+ T cells. TCRdb used MiXCR to reprocess the PCR reads, holding one entry per CDR3 protein. There are roughly 20,000 distinct CDR3 sequences in the sample; 40% to 65% occur only once, and about a sixth lies in the top ten. The gene calls are TRBV20-1 and TRBJ1-1; D uncertain. This clonotype was obtained from a human donor who had recovered from COVID-19. This material consisted of CD4+ T cells from blood, cultured in vitro, taken before SARS-CoV-2 vaccination. The CDR3 loop is CSAGSGVSTEAFF. The CDR3 region has the DNA TGCAGTGCCGGGAGTGGGGTCTCCACTGAAGCTTTCTTT.